The next 10 T cell receptor beta chains were all read from a single sample in a study of T cell responses to AZD1222 COVID-19 vaccine. Here immunoSEQ multiplex PCR was the method, and the copy in TCRdb shows in-frame clones only, minus some. The sample consists of approximately 90,000 clones, roughly nine tenths of them appearing once. Sequenced material: peripheral blood, taken on day 0 of AZD1222 vaccination. The receptors stem from an adult in good health.

V gene TRBV24-1 combines with J gene TRBJ2-5; 10 nucleotides agree with TRBD2. Trimming took 3 bases from V and 2 from J; bases not matched to a gene: 2. Germline CDR1 KGHDR, CDR2 SFDVKD. This CDR3 region has 15 residues. The CDR3 DNA follows: TGTGCCACCAGTGATGCTAGCGGGAGACAAGAGACCCAGTACTTC. Its translation: CATSDASGRQETQYF.

CDR3 residues: CASGGPFSTDTQYF. In DNA, the CDR3 is TGTGCCAGCGGGGGGCCTTTCAGCACAGATACGCAGTATTTT. This chain connects TRBV9 to TRBJ2-3; D may match TRBD1 or TRBD2 (6 bases each). This CDR3 contains 14 residues. V lost 7 bases and J 0 bases, leaving 12 bases between the germline ends. Germline values: CDR1 SGDLS, CDR2 YYNGEE.

The rearrangement uses TRBV7-8 and TRBJ2-6; no clear D gene. This CDR3 comprises 13 residues. The ends were cut back, 3 bases at V and 7 bases at J, with 7 bases in the middle. Germline lookup yields CDR1 SGHVS and CDR2 FQNEAQ. The CDR3 spells CASSFVGANVLTF. The CDR3 DNA reads TGTGCCAGCAGCTTTGTGGGTGCCAACGTCCTGACTTTC.

This clone was seen once. V and J are TRBV6-5 and TRBJ1-2; D is unresolved. The V end lost 2 bases, the J end lost 3 bases, and 7 bases lay between the germline ends. The germline gives CDR1 MNHEY, CDR2 SVGAGI. The CDR3 is 13 residues long. The CDR3 protein is CASSYVTDYGYTF. In DNA, the CDR3 is TGTGCCAGCAGTTACGTCACTGACTATGGCTACACCTTC.

This chain uses TRBV7-2 with TRBJ2-7; D uncertain. V lost 5 bases to trimming and J lost 0 bases, with 2 bases between them. The CDR3 runs 11 residues. The germline CDR1 and CDR2 sequences are SGHTA and FQGNSA. The CDR3 bases are TGTGCCAGCAGCCCCTCCTACGAGCAGTACTTC. As protein: CASSPSYEQYF.

As DNA, the CDR3 is TGTGCCAGCAGGGCGGCTACAATCGGTGAGCAGTTCTTC. Its protein product is CASRAATIGEQFF. This chain joins TRBV6-5 and TRBJ2-1; D is uncertain. V was clipped by 6 bases and J by 9 bases, with 15 bases between them. CDR3 length: 13 residues. Germline values: CDR1 MNHEY, CDR2 SVGAGI.

The chain employs TRBV7-9 and TRBJ2-7; 9 bases agree with TRBD1. J lost 7 bases, V lost 2 bases, and 9 bases had no gene match. Per germline, CDR1 SEHNR and CDR2 FQNEAQ (reference sequence). CDR3 length equals 15 residues. The CDR3 coding sequence is TGTGCCAGCAGCTTACCTGGACAGGGGCTTGGGGAGCAGTACTTC. This codes for CASSLPGQGLGEQYF.

The CDR3 region is CASSLVWTGSGEQFF. As DNA, the CDR3 is TGTGCCAGCAGCTTAGTCTGGACAGGGTCAGGTGAGCAGTTCTTC. The chain links TRBV7-2 to TRBJ2-1, with 8 bases that match TRBD1. Germline V gene data show CDR1 as SGHTA and CDR2 as FQGNSA. J was trimmed by 9 bases and V by 1 base; bases with no gene match: 8. The CDR3 is 15 residues long.

CDR3 in amino acids: CASSLRGLGNVYEQYF. As DNA, the CDR3 is TGTGCCAGCAGTTTACGTGGACTAGGAAATGTCTACGAGCAGTACTTC. The rearrangement uses TRBV27 and TRBJ2-7; the match to TRBD2 covers 7 bases. With V trimmed by 2 bases and J by 3 bases, 10 bases remained unmatched. The CDR3 has 16 residues. Germline CDR1 and CDR2: MNHEY and SMNVEV (reference sequence).

V usage is TRBV7-3 and J usage is TRBJ2-5, with TRBD1 matching 8 bases. The V segment lost 5 bases and the J segment 5 bases; nucleotides outside the gene matches: 7. Germline assignment: CDR1 SGHTA and CDR2 FQGTGA. This CDR3 has 14 amino acids. In DNA form, the CDR3 reads TGTGCCAGCAGCATGACAGGGGCGGGGGAGACCCAGTACTTC. Its protein is CASSMTGAGETQYF.